These T cell receptor beta chains were read from a single sample in a study of neurological immune-mediated disorders. TCRdb passed the 5' RACE reads through MiXCR, listing each CDR3 protein once. The profile shows roughly 45,000 distinct CDR3 sequences, around 13% of them singletons. The specimen sequenced was PBMCs. The receptors were sampled from a male donor with HTLV-1-associated myelopathy (HAM/TSP). CDR3s include the opening cysteine and the closing phenylalanine or tryptophan. The D gene is left open where the match is weak. Not all rows give a size; the values are once, few, many and, for expanded clones, a class.

TRBJ2-1 TRBV5-1 - many TGCGCCAGCAGCTCCGTGACCGCTTCCTACAATGAGCAGTTCTTC CASSSVTASYNEQFF
TRBJ1-1 TRBV12-3/TRBV12-4 TRBD1 many TGTGCCAGCAGTTCGGACAGGGTATGGACTGAAGCTTTCTTT CASSSDRVWTEAFF
TRBJ2-5 TRBV29-1 - many TGCAGCGCACCCGACCGCGAGGGTTGGACCCAGTACTTC CSAPDREGWTQYF
TRBJ2-6 TRBV10-3 TRBD2 many TGTGCCATCAGTGAGTCCGGGGGGAGGAACTCTGGGGCCAACGTCCTGACTTTC CAISESGGRNSGANVLTF
TRBJ2-2 TRBV5-1 TRBD2 many TGCGCCAGCAGCTCGCAGGGCGGGGGAGATACCGGGGAGCTGTTTTTT CASSSQGGGDTGELFF
TRBJ1-2 TRBV20-1 TRBD1 many TGCAGTGCTCCTCACCAGAGGCGGAAGGGGGCTATCGACTATGGCTACACCTTC CSAPHQRRKGAIDYGYTF
TRBJ2-3 TRBV5-1 TRBD1 many TGCGCCAGCAGCATCGGACAGGACAGGGATACGCAGTATTTT CASSIGQDRDTQYF
TRBJ2-5 TRBV5-1 - many TGCGCCAGCAGCGTGGGACACTCCCAAGAGACCCAGTACTTC CASSVGHSQETQYF
TRBJ2-5 TRBV5-6 TRBD2 many TGTGCCAGCAGCTTGGCCGCGGGGGGGGGCTGGAAGACCCAGTACTTC CASSLAAGGGWKTQYF
TRBJ1-4 TRBV20-1 - many TGCAGTGCTACCAAATCCGGGGCCCCAAATGAAAAACTGTTTTTT CSATKSGAPNEKLFF
TRBJ2-7 TRBV9 TRBD1 many TGTGCCAGCAGCGCAAACACCGGGACAGGGCGTTACGAGCAGTACTTC CASSANTGTGRYEQYF
TRBJ1-6 TRBV21-1 - many TGTGCCAGCAGCGAAGAAGGCGCCCGGGGTGTGTCACCCCTCCACTTT CASSEEGARGVSPLHF
TRBJ2-1 TRBV20-1 - many TGCAGTGGCGGCGACCGGGGCAGTGGGTACAATGAGCAGTTCTTC CSGGDRGSGYNEQFF
TRBJ2-5 TRBV6-6 - few TGTGCCAGCGGGAAAGTGGGTGGGCAGGGAGAGACCCAGTACTTC CASGKVGGQGETQYF
TRBJ2-7 TRBV5-1 - many TGCGCCAGCAGCTTCCGGGACACCCACTACGAGCAGTACTTC CASSFRDTHYEQYF
TRBJ1-5 TRBV7-8 TRBD1 many TGTGCCAGCAGCGCCTGGACAGGGGACAATCAGCCCCAGCATTTT CASSAWTGDNQPQHF
TRBJ1-2 TRBV19 - - TGTGCCAGTAGACTTCGTGGAAGGTTCCACTATGGCTACACCTTC CASRLRGRFHYGYTF
TRBJ2-7 TRBV20-1 TRBD1 many TGCAGTGCTAGAGCCCCGAGGACAGGGGGCAACGAGCAGTACTTC CSARAPRTGGNEQYF
TRBJ1-4 TRBV20-1 - many TGCAGTGCTAGAGCCAAAGGGGAAAAACTGTTTTTT CSARAKGEKLFF
TRBJ2-7 TRBV5-1 - few TGTGCCAGCAGCTTGATCTTCTACGAGCAGTACTTC CASSLIFYEQYF
TRBJ2-7 TRBV5-1 TRBD1 many TGCGCCAGCAGCTTGAGTGGGACAGGGTTCGACGAGCAGTACTTC CASSLSGTGFDEQYF
TRBJ2-5 TRBV20-1 - many TGCAGTGCTCCGGACCTAATGGAGACCCAGTACTTC CSAPDLMETQYF
TRBJ2-3 TRBV6-5 TRBD1 many TGTGCCAGCAGTTTCTCAAGGACAGGGTGGATCGGCAAAGGGAGTACGCAGTATTTT CASSFSRTGWIGKGSTQYF
TRBJ1-6 TRBV12-3/TRBV12-4 - many TGTGCCAGCAGTTTGGGCGGGAGCGGAAATTCACCCCTCCACTTT CASSLGGSGNSPLHF
TRBJ1-2 TRBV12-3/TRBV12-4 - many TGTGCCAGCAGTTTCCGTCAGGGAAGGCATGGCTACACCTTC CASSFRQGRHGYTF
TRBJ2-2 TRBV7-2 TRBD1 many TGTGCCAGCAGCGCTCGACAGGGGGCCGGGGAGCTGTTTTTT CASSARQGAGELFF
TRBJ2-3 TRBV5-6 TRBD2 many TGTGCCAGCAGCTCAGCGGGGGTCGGGACAGATACGCAGTATTTT CASSSAGVGTDTQYF
TRBJ2-5 TRBV25-1 - many TGTGCCAGCAGTGAAAGAGGCCTCGGAGAGACCCAGTACTTC CASSERGLGETQYF
TRBJ2-1 TRBV5-1 - many TGCGCCAGCAGCAGTTTGGGCGGGGGCCCATACAATGAGCAGTTCTTC CASSSLGGGPYNEQFF
TRBJ1-6 TRBV4-3 - - TGCGCCAGCAGCCACTCTGACGACATCTATAATTCACCCCTCCACTTT CASSHSDDIYNSPLHF
TRBJ2-7 TRBV19 - - TGTGCCAGTAGTATCGGTGCGGGGGCAAGCTACGAGCAGTACTTC CASSIGAGASYEQYF
TRBJ1-4 TRBV20-1 - many TGCAGTGCTGGGGATCAGGGTTCAGCAAAACTGTTTTTT CSAGDQGSAKLFF
TRBJ2-7 TRBV28 TRBD1 many TGTGCCAGCACCTCGGACAGGGGTGGACTCGCGTCTTTGGAGCAGTACTTC CASTSDRGGLASLEQYF
TRBJ2-1 TRBV20-1 TRBD2 many TGCAGTGCTAGAGATGGGCTAGCGGGGGCACCGAGCATGGATGAGCAGTTCTTC CSARDGLAGAPSMDEQFF
TRBJ2-3 TRBV20-1 - - TGCAGTGCACGCCATACTGAAACAGATACGCAGTATTTT CSARHTETDTQYF